Presented here are 15 T cell receptor beta chains from one specimen sequenced in a study of blood T cell repertoires in COVID-19. Sequencing was performed with immunoSEQ multiplex PCR; in TCRdb, only in-frame clones are kept and a portion is missing. This table has about 390,000 clones, 70% to 90% appearing once. Sequenced input: peripheral blood. These receptors were collected from an older woman with COVID-19, enrolled during active disease.

This chain joins TRBV4-1 and TRBJ2-3; possible D gene TRBD2, 5 bases. Germline V gives CDR1 MGHRA, CDR2 YSYEKL. Trimming removed 4 bases at V and 11 bases at J, with 19 bases between. The CDR3 is made up of 14 amino acids. The CDR3 DNA reads TGCGCCAGCAGCCCCGGAGCCCCTAGCATTGGGCAGTATTTT. The encoded protein is CASSPGAPSIGQYF.

The rearrangement uses TRBV24-1 and TRBJ2-5; TRBD1 might be the D (5 bases). Germline-derived CDR1 and CDR2 are KGHDR and SFDVKD. This CDR3 region has 15 residues. V was cut by 1 base and J by 5 bases, with 13 bases left in between. CDR3 protein: CATSDLSAGKETQYF. CDR3 bases: TGTGCCACCAGTGATTTATCCGCAGGGAAGGAGACCCAGTACTTC.

This chain joins TRBV5-1 and TRBJ1-3, with 7 nucleotides matching TRBD1. Per the germline V gene, CDR1 is SGHRS and CDR2 is YFSETQ. Trimming cost V 3 bases and J 0 bases; bases outside gene matches: 3. The CDR3 extends over 15 amino acids. CDR3 DNA sequence: TGCGCCAGCAGCTGGGACAGTACCTCTGGAAACACCATATATTTT. Translating gives CASSWDSTSGNTIYF.

This clone was picked up one time. The chain employs TRBV10-3 and TRBJ1-5; D gene uncertain. Trimming left V 4 bases short and J 6 bases short, with 13 bases between. Germline CDR1 ENHRY, CDR2 SYGVKD. The CDR3 runs to 14 residues. CDR3 in amino acids: CAISGGGQIQPQHF. Here the CDR3 DNA reads TGTGCCATCAGTGGGGGAGGGCAAATTCAGCCCCAGCATTTT.

This chain uses TRBV4-1 with TRBJ1-2; D remains unclear. Germline loops: CDR1 MGHRA, CDR2 YSYEKL. V gave up 0 bases and J gave up 8 bases, with 10 bases separating them. This CDR3 region has 13 residues. The CDR3 DNA reads TGCGCCAGCAGCCAAGATTTCGGGGTGGGCTACACCTTC. This translates into CASSQDFGVGYTF.

The rearrangement uses TRBV6-5 and TRBJ1-6; 7 positions match TRBD1. Germline V gene data show CDR1 as MNHEY and CDR2 as SVGAGI. The ends lost 8 bases at V and 5 bases at J; junction bases unmatched: 6. The CDR3 has 14 amino acids. CDR3 loop: CASRRDSNNSPLHF. CDR3 coding DNA: TGTGCCAGCCGCCGGGACAGCAATAATTCACCCCTCCACTTT.

The chain couples TRBV29-1 to TRBJ2-1; 8 positions agree with TRBD2. The CDR3 is 13 amino acids. The trim removed 3 bases at V and 7 bases at J, leaving 5 bases unmatched. In germline, CDR1 is SQVTM, CDR2 ANQGSEA. The CDR3: CSVEAGGRNEQFF. The CDR3 DNA reads as TGCAGCGTTGAGGCGGGGGGCAGAAATGAGCAGTTCTTC.

V usage is TRBV9 and J usage is TRBJ2-5; tentatively, D is TRBD2 (6 bases). V was shortened by 0 bases and J by 4 bases, with 22 bases between the two germline ends. Germline CDR1 and CDR2: SGDLS and YYNGEE. The CDR3 loop spans 18 amino acids. In DNA, the CDR3 is TGTGCCAGCAGCGTAGGGAGGAGGGCAGATCTGGCTATAGAGACCCAGTACTTC. Encoded protein: CASSVGRRADLAIETQYF.

This chain links TRBV6-5 with TRBJ1-2; no firm D call. Trimming shortened V by 5 bases and J by 6 bases, and 10 bases separated the two germline ends. Germline CDR1 is MNHEY and CDR2 is SVGAGI. The CDR3 loop spans 12 amino acids. As DNA, the CDR3 is TGTGCCAGCAGTCCACAGCTCCATGGCTACACCTTC. It is translated as CASSPQLHGYTF.

The chain recombines TRBV13 with TRBJ1-5; D unresolved. CDR1 is PRHDT, CDR2 FYEKMQ, per germline (reference sequence). The CDR3 extends over 14 amino acids. Trimming stripped 0 bases from V and 9 bases from J, with 12 bases between. The CDR3 DNA reads as TGTGCCAGCAGCTTAGGTTTGGGCGAAGGGCCCCAGCATTTT. It yields the protein CASSLGLGEGPQHF.

This clone came up once. One junction end does not reproduce the germline sequence, and a read error may be involved. The V and J genes are TRBV30 and TRBJ2-5; D gene ambiguous. Germline CDR1 is GTSNPN and CDR2 is SVGIG (reference sequence). There are 12 residues in the CDR3. The CDR3 DNA is TGTGCCTGGAGACCGAACCAGGAGACCCAGTACTTC. This gives the protein CAWRPNQETQYF.

The chain is built from TRBV7-3 and TRBJ2-1; 8 bases align to TRBD2. Germline V gene data show CDR1 as SGHTA and CDR2 as FQGTGA. The CDR3 sequence is 17 residues long. The trim removed 1 base at V and 3 bases at J, leaving 8 bases unmatched. CDR3 DNA sequence: TGTGCCAGCAGCTTAAACCCGGGGGGGCCTCTCTACAATGAGCAGTTCTTC. Protein sequence: CASSLNPGGPLYNEQFF.

The chain employs TRBV5-6 and TRBJ2-1; D possibly corresponds to TRBD2 (5 bases). Trimming shortened V by 2 bases and J by 8 bases, and 14 bases separated the two germline ends. CDR1 is SGHDT, CDR2 YYEEEE, per germline. This CDR3 comprises 14 residues. CDR3 protein: CASSFARETDEQFF. Here the CDR3 DNA reads TGTGCCAGCAGCTTTGCTAGGGAGACCGATGAGCAGTTCTTC.

The J gene is TRBJ2-5, the V gene TRBV5-1; 9 nucleotides line up with TRBD2. The CDR3 loop spans 16 amino acids. With V trimmed by 3 bases and J by 5 bases, 11 bases remained unmatched. CDR1 is SGHRS and CDR2 is YFSETQ in the germline V gene. CDR3 bases: TGCGCCAGCAGCTGGGGGACAGCGGGAGGTACGGAGACCCAGTACTTC. Encoded protein: CASSWGTAGGTETQYF.

V is TRBV6-5 and J is TRBJ1-1; D is undetermined. The CDR3 covers 11 residues. V was shortened by 6 bases and J by 11 bases, with 13 bases between the two germline ends. CDR1 is MNHEY, CDR2 SVGAGI, per germline. In nucleotides, the CDR3 is TGTGCCAGCAGCCATTCATCTCGGGCTTTCTTT. As protein: CASSHSSRAFF.